This T cell receptor beta chain derives from a study of shared clonotypes between healthy human individuals. About the research overall: The donors, two women and a few men, were aged 18 to 49.

The run depth of the assay was deep. TCRdb keeps only in-frame clones here, not all; method: immunoSEQ multiplex PCR. This table holds approximately 100,000 clones, 68% found once. The sample was memory CD8+ T cells sorted from blood. Described subset: CD45RO+ cells pooled with CCR7-negative TemRA cells. This sequence was found in a woman aged 25 to 39 in good health.

The CDR3 loop is CASSLSGTLTTYEQYF. In nucleotides, the CDR3 is TGTGCCAGCAGTTTATCAGGGACCTTAACTACCTACGAGCAGTACTTC. The chain recombines TRBV27 with TRBJ2-5, with D perhaps TRBD1 or TRBD2 (5 bases each). The better agreement between TRBJ2-7 and the DNA end casts doubt on the J call. The CDR3 contains 16 residues. The germline V gene has CDR1 MNHEY and CDR2 SMNVEV (reference sequence).